This TCR beta chain was sequenced during a study of blood T cell repertoires in COVID-19 (dated by TCRdb to between 2020 and 2021). With respect to the entire study: Samples covering the acute and convalescent phases of COVID-19 were provided by collaborators in the United States, Italy and Spain. The sample metadata nearly always contained a de-identified subject ID, COVID-19 status, age in years and sex. The prospective study material was composed of cDNA or gDNA derived from T cells, B-cell-depleted T cells, or PBMCs. The samples were drawn from the first 160 participants of the ongoing ImmuneRACE study and from 950 to 1,500 subjects provided by 6 global collaborators. Deeply sampled blood TCRbeta repertoires from subjects exposed to, actively infected with, or recovered from COVID-19 were included in the dataset. A freely available public database, intended as a resource for researchers studying the immune response to SARS-CoV-2, is where the repertoires were released. Where HLA class I and class II types were available, the types were taken from metadata supplied by the sample provider, not from assay-based typing.

The V end gives up 7 bases and the J end 4 bases, leaving 7 bases in the junction not matched to a gene. The CDR3, from cysteine to phenylalanine, totals 15 residues. Of all the DNA, just the CDR3 is kept, 45 bases in frame from base 1. As encoded in the germline V gene, CDR1 is MNHEY while CDR2 is SVGAGI. TCRbeta CDR3 regions were amplified from genomic DNA using the immunoSEQ Assay, a bias-controlled multiplex PCR. On the study's bioinformatics: Nucleated cell counts per sample were estimated from amplification of reference gene primers within the assay. To quantify the absolute abundance of each unique TCRbeta CDR3 rearrangement, sequence reads were collapsed and filtered. Productive Simpson clonality was computed per sample as the square root of Simpson's diversity index over productive rearrangements. TCRdb holds this immuneACCESS table with in-frame rearrangements only. Some clones are missing; in checked studies, unresolved V genes explain under half, and the rest has no known cause. D and trimming come from the DNA, and the V and J calls and clone size come from that table. Here the sample has 80,000 or so clones; roughly 80% occur a single time. More than 10% of the sample is taken by the ten largest.

The collaborating institutions used their own protocols to collect whole blood in K2EDTA tubes. For TCRbeta analysis, collaborators shipped samples in one of three forms: frozen whole blood, isolated PBMCs, or DNA extracted from either of those sample types. Findings and caveats that apply to the study as a whole: Clinical and demographic metadata were provided uncurated, with the amount varying by source and participant.

The table lists this clone with a few counts. Its antigen remains unidentified. No much larger clone is present one base from it, and per-base qualities are unavailable. This clonotype originated in a man older than 75 with acute or convalescent COVID-19. Input material: peripheral blood. The V and J genes are TRBV6-5 and TRBJ2-7, with TRBD2 matching 13 junction bases. The CDR3 sequence is CASIGLAGAEYEQYF. The nucleotide sequence reads TGTGCCAGCATTGGACTAGCGGGGGCCGAATACGAGCAGTACTTC.